This T cell receptor (beta chain) was recorded in a study of blood T cell repertoires in COVID-19. This clone was counted once. Profiled with immunoSEQ multiplex PCR; TCRdb holds only in-frame clones, not every one. Here the sample spans 130,000 to 150,000 clones, approximately 88% being singletons. The V segment lost 4 bases and the J segment 1 base; nucleotides outside the gene matches: 3. CDR3 length: 15 amino acids. The germline gives CDR1 KGHSH, CDR2 LQKENI. The chain is built from TRBV18 and TRBJ2-3; 9 bases are shared with TRBD2. This sequence was found in a man between 35 and 55 years old with acute COVID-19. The source material was PBMCs or T cells enriched from blood (not recorded which). This CDR3 is CASSLAGGRTDTQYF. CDR3 sequence (DNA): TGTGCCAGCTCACTCGCGGGGGGGCGCACAGATACGCAGTATTTT.